This T cell receptor beta chain derives from a study of blood T cell repertoires in COVID-19 (dated by TCRdb to 2018 to 2021). For the study in its entirety: Collaborator samples came from the United States, Italy and Spain and covered acute and convalescent phases of COVID-19. The material from the prospective study consisted of cDNA or gDNA derived from T cells, B-cell-depleted T cells, or PBMCs. The repertoires were released in a freely available public database intended as a resource for research on the immune response to SARS-CoV-2. Nearly every sample came with metadata listing a de-identified subject ID, COVID-19 status, age in years and sex. Samples came from the ongoing ImmuneRACE study (first 160 participants) plus 1,254 subjects from 6 global collaborators. Where available, HLA class I and class II types were obtained from metadata supplied by the sample provider rather than from assay-based typing. Deeply sampled blood TCRbeta repertoires from subjects exposed to, actively infected with, or recovered from COVID-19 were included in the dataset.

In Seattle, one collaborating source enrolled patients while the infection was active and tracked those patients longitudinally over the course of disease. Collaborating institutions collected whole blood in K2EDTA tubes following their own protocols. For TCRbeta analysis, collaborators shipped samples in one of three forms: frozen whole blood, isolated PBMCs, or DNA extracted from either of those sample types. TCRbeta CDR3 regions were amplified from genomic DNA by means of the immunoSEQ Assay, a bias-controlled multiplex PCR. For the original study's pipeline: Within the assay, amplification of reference gene primers was used to estimate how many nucleated cells each sample contained. Sequence reads were collapsed and filtered to measure the absolute abundance of every unique TCRbeta CDR3 rearrangement. Productive Simpson clonality was computed per sample as the square root of Simpson's diversity index over productive rearrangements. TCRdb retrieved this table from immuneACCESS and kept in-frame rearrangements only. Not all clones are present; in checked studies, unresolved V genes account for under half, and no reason is known for the remainder. V and J calls and clone size are as listed in that table; D and trimming were resolved from the DNA. Across this sample there are roughly 250,000 clones, with about 80% seen only once. Around a sixth of the sample lies in the top ten.

For this clone: Its antigen has not been determined. No base qualities exist here, and no much larger clone lies one base off it.

V gives up 5 bases and J gives up 3 bases, and the segment between their germline ends measures 10 bases. The CDR3, from cysteine to phenylalanine, totals 13 residues. Only the CDR3 DNA stays, 39 bases, in frame from base 1. The germline V gene provides CDR1 SGHTA and CDR2 FQGNSA. What the research found in general, with its limitations: Clinical and demographic metadata were provided uncurated, with the amount varying by source and participant.

The V and J segments used are TRBV7-2 and TRBJ1-2, and TRBD1 may be the D gene, going by 6 matching bases. Sequenced input: peripheral blood. The sequence was collected from a person aged 70 to 85 with COVID-19, enrolled during active disease. CDR3 loop: CASSVDSYYGYTF. The nucleotide sequence reads as follows: TGTGCCAGCAGCGTGGACAGCTACTATGGCTACACCTTC.